The 14 T cell receptor beta chains listed next were all sequenced from one sample in a study of blood T cell repertoires in COVID-19. The method was immunoSEQ multiplex PCR; TCRdb's version includes in-frame clones alone and lacks a portion of them. This table holds some 66,000 clones, around 82% found once. The specimen sequenced was peripheral blood. The receptors stem from a man between 60 and 75 years old with acute or convalescent COVID-19.

The chain recombines TRBV2 with TRBJ2-3; 11 bases fit TRBD2. With V trimmed by 5 bases and J by 6 bases, 7 bases remained unmatched. The length of the CDR3 is 15 residues. Germline values: CDR1 SNHLY, CDR2 FYNNEI. The CDR3 sequence: CASSSLAGGADTQYF. CDR3 coding DNA: TGTGCCAGCAGTTCCCTAGCGGGGGGAGCGGATACGCAGTATTTT.

The genes are TRBV5-4 and TRBJ2-1; 7 nucleotides align to TRBD2. Per the germline V gene, CDR1 is SGHNT and CDR2 is YYREEE (reference sequence). The CDR3 length is 13 residues. After removal of 4 bases from V and 5 bases from J, the junction contained 3 bases not matched to a gene. The CDR3 nucleotides read TGTGCCAGCAGCCGGGACTACAACAATGAGCAGTTCTTC. Its protein product is CASSRDYNNEQFF.

The rearrangement links TRBV5-4 to TRBJ2-2; 8 nucleotides align to TRBD2. V gave up 4 bases and J gave up 1 base; unmatched junction bases: 6. CDR3 length: 16 amino acids. Germline values: CDR1 SGHNT, CDR2 YYREEE (reference sequence). The CDR3 spells CASSPRTSGNTGELFF. Written as DNA, the CDR3 is TGTGCCAGCAGCCCCCGAACTAGCGGGAACACCGGGGAGCTGTTTTTT.

The chain joins TRBV10-3 to TRBJ2-5; TRBD2 might be the D (6 bases). The CDR3 length is 14 residues. Germline CDR1 ENHRY, CDR2 SYGVKD. Trimming took off 5 bases at V and 1 base at J, with 11 bases between the two ends. Written as DNA, the CDR3 is TGTGCCATCAGTCCGGGAGCGCCCCAAGAGACCCAGTACTTC. Translation gives CAISPGAPQETQYF.

This chain connects TRBV9 to TRBJ2-3; TRBD2 agrees at 9 bases. The germline CDR1 and CDR2 sequences are SGDLS and YYNGEE. V was pared by 0 bases and J by 4 bases, with 6 bases of the junction left unmatched. There are 16 residues in the CDR3. The CDR3, as DNA: TGTGCCAGCAGCGTAGATGGCGGGGGGGCCCCAGATACGCAGTATTTT. Its protein product is CASSVDGGGAPDTQYF.

The chain uses TRBV12-3 or TRBV12-4 and TRBJ1-5; no clear D gene. The CDR3 runs 13 residues. Trimming cost V 6 bases and J 4 bases, with 10 bases left between them. The CDR3 reads CASRQDTNQPQHF. The CDR3 bases are TGTGCCAGCAGACAAGACACGAATCAGCCCCAGCATTTT.

V and J are TRBV7-2 and TRBJ1-2, with 12 bases lining up with TRBD1. With V trimmed by 1 base and J by 5 bases, 8 bases remained unmatched. Germline V gene data show CDR1 as SGHTA and CDR2 as FQGNSA. CDR3 length equals 17 residues. The CDR3 bases are TGTGCCAGCAGCTTAGGGGGACAGGGGGCGAGAGTGTATGGCTACACCTTC. This codes for CASSLGGQGARVYGYTF. Looking up the rest from reference TRBV7-2 and TRBJ1-2 gives the full variable domain: GAGVSQSPSNKVTEKGKDVELRCDPISGHTALYWYRQSLGQGLEFLIYFQGNSAPDKSGLPSDRFSAERTGGSVSTLTIQRTQQEDSAVYLCASSLGGQGARVYGYTFGSGTRLTVV.

The genes are TRBV6-5 and TRBJ1-1, with TRBD1 identical over 7 bases. CDR3 length: 13 residues. V gave up 5 bases and J gave up 4 bases; unmatched junction bases: 4. Germline CDR1 is MNHEY and CDR2 is SVGAGI. CDR3 nucleotide sequence: TGTGCCAGCAGTAACTACAGGGGCACTGAAGCTTTCTTT. It translates to CASSNYRGTEAFF.

This rearrangement joins TRBV4-3 to TRBJ2-7, with 8 bases aligning to TRBD1. This CDR3 has 15 amino acids. Unmatched junction bases numbered 6, after V lost 3 bases and J lost 2 bases. The germline V gene encodes CDR1 LGHNA and CDR2 YSLEER. The CDR3 DNA reads TGCGCCAGCAGCCACGGACAGGGCGCGGCCTACGAGCAGTACTTC. Protein product: CASSHGQGAAYEQYF.

V is TRBV19 and J is TRBJ1-6; TRBD1 matches at 8 bases. The CDR3 runs 16 residues. The ends lost 11 bases at V and 10 bases at J; junction bases unmatched: 19. In germline, CDR1 is LNHDA, CDR2 SQIVND (reference sequence). The CDR3 DNA sequence: TGTGCCGCCAGATCCGGGACAGGATCTCTAAGCTCACCCCTCCACTTT. Translation gives CAARSGTGSLSSPLHF.

In this sample, this clone turned up a few times. The chain carries TRBV18 and TRBJ1-2, with TRBD1 as a possible D gene (5 bases). V lost 1 base and J 3 bases, leaving 18 bases between the germline ends. Germline V gives CDR1 KGHSH, CDR2 LQKENI. This CDR3 comprises 17 residues. CDR3 in amino acids: CASSPQRGRLTDYGYTF. The CDR3 DNA reads TGTGCCAGCTCACCACAGCGGGGCCGCCTTACAGACTATGGCTACACCTTC.

This chain connects TRBV30 to TRBJ1-1; D is possibly TRBD1 (6 bases). Germline loops: CDR1 GTSNPN, CDR2 SVGIG (reference sequence). This CDR3 is 13 amino acids long. Trimming pared 2 bases from V and 1 base from J, leaving 8 bases between. In DNA, the CDR3 is TGTGCCTGGAGTCAGGGGCCGAACACTGAAGCTTTCTTT. It translates to CAWSQGPNTEAFF.

The rearrangement links TRBV19 to TRBJ2-2, with D perhaps matching TRBD1 (5 bases). V dropped 11 bases and J dropped 9 bases, with 13 bases sitting between them. The CDR3 is 11 residues long. Germline V gene data show CDR1 as LNHDA and CDR2 as SQIVND (reference sequence). CDR3 nucleotide sequence: TGTGCCTCGATTAAGGGGTGGGAGCTGTTTTTT. This gives the protein CASIKGWELFF.

This clone was recorded a few times. The chain links TRBV28 to TRBJ1-1; 8 bases map to TRBD1. V gave up 5 bases and J gave up 1 base; unmatched junction bases: 12. Germline CDR1 is MDHEN and CDR2 is SYDVKM. The CDR3 contains 17 residues. The CDR3 is CASSDPIGTGPNTEAFF. The CDR3 bases are TGTGCCAGCAGTGACCCAATCGGGACAGGACCGAACACTGAAGCTTTCTTT. Based on the CDR3 plus reference TRBV28 and TRBJ1-1, the full variable domain is DVKVTQSSRYLVKRTGEKVFLECVQDMDHENMFWYRQDPGLGLRLIYFSYDVKMKEKGDIPEGYSVSREKKERFSLILESASTNQTSMYLCASSDPIGTGPNTEAFFGQGTRLTVV.